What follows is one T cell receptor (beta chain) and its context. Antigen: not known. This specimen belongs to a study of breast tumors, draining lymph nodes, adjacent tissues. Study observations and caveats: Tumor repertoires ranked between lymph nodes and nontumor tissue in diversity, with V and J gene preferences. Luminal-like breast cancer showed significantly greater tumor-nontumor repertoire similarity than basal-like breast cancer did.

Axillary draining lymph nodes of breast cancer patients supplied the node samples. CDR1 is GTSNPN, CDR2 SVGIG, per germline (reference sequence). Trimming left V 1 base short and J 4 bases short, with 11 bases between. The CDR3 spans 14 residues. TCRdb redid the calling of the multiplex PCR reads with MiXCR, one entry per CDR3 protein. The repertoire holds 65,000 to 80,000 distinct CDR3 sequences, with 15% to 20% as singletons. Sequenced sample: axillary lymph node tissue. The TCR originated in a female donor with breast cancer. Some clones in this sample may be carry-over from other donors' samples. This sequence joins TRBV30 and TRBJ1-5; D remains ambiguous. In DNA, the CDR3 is TGTGCCTGGAGTGGTGGGAACCCGAATCAGCCCCAGCATTTT. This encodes CAWSGGNPNQPQHF.